The clone carrying this T cell receptor beta chain has just a few counts. Antigen unknown. Trimming cost V 0 bases and J 4 bases, with 13 bases left between them. Looked up from germline, CDR1 is LGHNT and CDR2 is FRNRAP. CDR3 length: 16 amino acids. Genomic DNA per cell subset filled all wells of several immunoSEQ plates. Each unsorted PBMC replicate got 300 ng genomic DNA, roughly 30,000 genomes. Per the study methods: With immunoSEQ giving junction-only sequences and no quality scores, filtering differed. Here immunoSEQ multiplex PCR was the method, and the copy in TCRdb shows in-frame clones only, minus some. V and J calls and clone size are those listed in that table; D and trimming were worked out from the DNA. The data contain roughly 500,000 clones, 76% of them seen just once; the ten biggest clones take up around 13%. This specimen belongs to a study of shared clonotypes between healthy human individuals.

Notes on the study in general: Sequencing depth was predicted to influence how clonotypes are shared among donors.

The chain employs TRBV12-5 and TRBJ2-1; D is perhaps TRBD2 (7 bases). Sequencing input: PBMCs. The clonotype comes from a woman between 35 and 50 years old in good health. Some clones in this sample may be carry-over from other donors' samples. The CDR3 DNA is TGTGCTAGTGGTTTGGTAGGGGGGGAGTGGTACAATGAGCAGTTCTTC. Protein: CASGLVGGEWYNEQFF.